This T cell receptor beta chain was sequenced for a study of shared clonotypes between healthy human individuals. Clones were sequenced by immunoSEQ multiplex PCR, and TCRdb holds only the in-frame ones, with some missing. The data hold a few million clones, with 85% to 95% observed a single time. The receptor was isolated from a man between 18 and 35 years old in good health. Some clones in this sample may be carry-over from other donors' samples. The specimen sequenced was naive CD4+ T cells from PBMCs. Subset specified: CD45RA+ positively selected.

This CDR3 reads CASSPGTGAEDTQYF. CDR3 DNA: TGTGCCAGCAGCCCCGGGACCGGGGCGGAAGATACGCAGTATTTT. This chain joins TRBV2 and TRBJ2-3; D tentatively fits TRBD1 or TRBD2 (5 bases each). Trimming took 6 bases from V and 5 from J, leaving 18 bases between them. CDR1 SNHLY and CDR2 FYNNEI come from the germline V gene. This CDR3 is built from 15 residues.